What follows describes a single T cell receptor beta chain. Per the study methods: Reference gene primer amplification gave estimated nucleated cell counts. TCRdb's copy holds only in-frame clones and misses some; the assay was immunoSEQ multiplex PCR. Clone size and the V and J calls come from that table; the DNA yielded D and trimming. In the table there are roughly 170,000 clones, around 72% of which are singletons. This entry belongs to a study of blood T cell repertoires in COVID-19. Study-wide background: The analysed material was cDNA or gDNA that came from T cells, B-cell-depleted T cells, or PBMCs.

Germline V lookup: CDR1 GTSNPN, CDR2 SVGIG (reference sequence). V dropped 5 bases and J dropped 1 base, with 6 bases sitting between them. The CDR3 is 11 residues long. The receptor was derived from a woman of 80 years or more with acute or convalescent COVID-19. The gene calls are TRBV30 and TRBJ2-7; tentatively, D is TRBD1 (6 bases). Sequencing was carried out using peripheral blood. CDR3 sequence (DNA): TGTGCCTGGGGACAGTCCTACGAGCAGTACTTC. Translation: CAWGQSYEQYF.